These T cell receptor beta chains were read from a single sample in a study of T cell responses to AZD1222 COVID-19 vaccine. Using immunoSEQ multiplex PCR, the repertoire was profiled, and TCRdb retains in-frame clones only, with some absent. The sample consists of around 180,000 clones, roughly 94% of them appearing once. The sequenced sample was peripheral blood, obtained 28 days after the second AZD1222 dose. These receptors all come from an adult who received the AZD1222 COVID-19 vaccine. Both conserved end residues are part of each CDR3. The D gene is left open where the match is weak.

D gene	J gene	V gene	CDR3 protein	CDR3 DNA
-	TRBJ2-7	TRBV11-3	CASSLDVLAGGLNEQYF	TGTGCCAGCAGCTTAGATGTTTTGGCAGGGGGGCTCAACGAGCAGTACTTC
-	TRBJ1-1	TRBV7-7	CASSLVPGTEAFF	TGTGCTAGCAGCTTAGTCCCAGGGACTGAAGCTTTCTTT
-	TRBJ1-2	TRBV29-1	CSVVGYGYTF	TGCAGCGTTGTGGGTTATGGCTACACCTTC
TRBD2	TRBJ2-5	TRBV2	CASTGIGLAGSDQETQYF	TGTGCCAGCACCGGGATTGGACTAGCGGGGTCAGACCAAGAGACCCAGTACTTC
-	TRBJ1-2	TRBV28	CASSATGRYGYTF	TGTGCCAGCAGTGCTACAGGGAGGTATGGCTACACCTTC
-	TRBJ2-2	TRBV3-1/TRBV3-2	CASSPSALRSGELFF	TGTGCCAGCAGCCCGTCAGCACTACGGTCCGGGGAGCTGTTTTTT
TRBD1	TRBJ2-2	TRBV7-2	CASSRTGGTGELFF	TGTGCCAGCAGCCGGACAGGGGGCACCGGGGAGCTGTTTTTT
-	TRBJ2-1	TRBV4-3	CASSLGVGSYNEQFF	TGCGCCAGCAGCTTAGGAGTGGGCTCCTACAATGAGCAGTTCTTC
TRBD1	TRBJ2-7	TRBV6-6	CASSWGQGGSYEQYF	TGTGCCAGCAGTTGGGGACAGGGAGGGTCCTACGAGCAGTACTTC
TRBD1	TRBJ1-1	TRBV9	CASSARQGNTEAFF	TGTGCCAGCAGCGCCCGACAGGGAAACACTGAAGCTTTCTTT
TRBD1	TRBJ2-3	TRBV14	CASSHGQASTDTQYF	TGTGCCAGCAGCCATGGACAGGCCAGCACAGATACGCAGTATTTT
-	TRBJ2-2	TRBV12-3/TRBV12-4	CASSYYTGELFF	TGTGCCAGCAGCTACTACACCGGGGAGCTGTTTTTT
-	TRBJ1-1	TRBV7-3	CASSTGTANTEAFF	TGTGCCAGCAGCACCGGGACGGCGAACACTGAAGCTTTCTTT
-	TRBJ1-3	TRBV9	CASSPKGGISGNTIYF	TGTGCCAGCAGCCCAAAGGGCGGAATCTCTGGAAACACCATATATTTT
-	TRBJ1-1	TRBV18	CASSPLTAIKDTEAFF	TGTGCCAGCTCACCACTAACAGCCATTAAGGACACTGAAGCTTTCTTT
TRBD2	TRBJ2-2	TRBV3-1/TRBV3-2	CASSQAGTSGTGELFF	TGTGCCAGCAGCCAAGCCGGGACTAGCGGGACCGGGGAGCTGTTTTTT
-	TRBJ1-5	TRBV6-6	CASTLQLSNQPQHF	TGTGCCAGCACCCTTCAGTTGAGCAATCAGCCCCAGCATTTT
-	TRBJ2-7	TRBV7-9	CASSSNLDGPYEQYF	TGTGCCAGCAGCTCTAACTTGGACGGGCCCTACGAGCAGTACTTC
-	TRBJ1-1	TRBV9	CASSVRRVDTEAFF	TGTGCCAGCAGCGTACGCAGGGTGGACACTGAAGCTTTCTTT
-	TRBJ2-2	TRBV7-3	CASSTHTGELFF	TGTGCCAGCAGCACCCACACCGGGGAGCTGTTTTTT
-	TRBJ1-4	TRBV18	CASSPNREGGEKLFF	TGTGCCAGCTCCCCCAACCGGGAGGGGGGTGAAAAACTGTTTTTT
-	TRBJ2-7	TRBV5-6	CASSFAGNYEQYF	TGTGCCAGCAGCTTTGCGGGGAACTACGAGCAGTACTTC
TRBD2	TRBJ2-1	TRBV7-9	CASSFAGLADRDEQFF	TGTGCCAGCAGTTTCGCGGGACTAGCTGATCGAGATGAGCAGTTCTTC
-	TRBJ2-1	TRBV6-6	CASSYNPGYEQFF	TGTGCCAGCAGTTACAATCCGGGGTATGAGCAGTTCTTC